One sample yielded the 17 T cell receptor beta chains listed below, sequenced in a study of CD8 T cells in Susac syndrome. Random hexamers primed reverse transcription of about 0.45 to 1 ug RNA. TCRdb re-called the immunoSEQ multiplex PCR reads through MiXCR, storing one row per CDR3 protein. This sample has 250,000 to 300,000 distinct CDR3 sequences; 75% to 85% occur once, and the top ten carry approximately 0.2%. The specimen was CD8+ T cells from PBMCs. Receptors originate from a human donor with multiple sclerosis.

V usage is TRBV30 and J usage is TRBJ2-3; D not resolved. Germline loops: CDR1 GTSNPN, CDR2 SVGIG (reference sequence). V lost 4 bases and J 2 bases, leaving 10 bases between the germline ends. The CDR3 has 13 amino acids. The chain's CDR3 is CAWTGPYTDTQYF. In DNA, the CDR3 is TGTGCCTGGACCGGTCCCTACACAGATACGCAGTATTTT.

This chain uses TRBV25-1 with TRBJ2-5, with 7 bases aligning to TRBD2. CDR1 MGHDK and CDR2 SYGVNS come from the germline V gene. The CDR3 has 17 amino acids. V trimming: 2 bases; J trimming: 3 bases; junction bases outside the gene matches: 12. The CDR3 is CASSETRAWREKETQYF. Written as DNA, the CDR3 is TGTGCCAGCAGTGAAACCCGGGCGTGGCGGGAGAAAGAGACCCAGTACTTC. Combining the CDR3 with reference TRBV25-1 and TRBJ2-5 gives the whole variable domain EADIYQTPRYLVIGTGKKITLECSQTMGHDKMYWYQQDPGMELHLIHYSYGVNSTEKGDLSSESTVSRIRTEHFPLTLESARPSHTSQYLCASSETRAWREKETQYFGPGTRLLVL.

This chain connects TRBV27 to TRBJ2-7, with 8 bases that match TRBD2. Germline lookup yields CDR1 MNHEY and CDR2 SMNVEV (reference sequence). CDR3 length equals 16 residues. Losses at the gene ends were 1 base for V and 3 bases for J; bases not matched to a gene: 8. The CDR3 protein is CASSLFVPGGIYEQYF. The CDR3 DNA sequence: TGTGCCAGCAGTTTATTCGTTCCGGGGGGGATCTACGAGCAGTACTTC.

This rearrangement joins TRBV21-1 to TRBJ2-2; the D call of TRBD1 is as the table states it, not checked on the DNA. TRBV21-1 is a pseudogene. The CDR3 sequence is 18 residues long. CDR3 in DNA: TGTGCCAGCAGCAAAGCGTCTTACGGGGGCCGTGACACCGGGGAGCTGTTTTTT. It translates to CASSKASYGGRDTGELFF.

CDR3 protein: CASSPLGGYQPQHF. The DNA for the CDR3 is TGCGCCAGCAGTCCCCTAGGTGGGTATCAGCCCCAGCATTTT. The rearrangement uses TRBV23-1 and TRBJ1-5; D is uncertain. TRBV23-1 is an open reading frame whose function is uncertain. The CDR3 loop spans 14 amino acids. The V end lost 4 bases, the J end lost 5 bases, and 12 bases lay between the germline ends.

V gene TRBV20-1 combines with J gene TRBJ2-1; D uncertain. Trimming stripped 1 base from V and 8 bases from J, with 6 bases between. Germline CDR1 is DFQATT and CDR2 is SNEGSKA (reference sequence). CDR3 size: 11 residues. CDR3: CSARVEHEQFF. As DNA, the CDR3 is TGCAGTGCTAGAGTAGAACATGAGCAGTTCTTC.

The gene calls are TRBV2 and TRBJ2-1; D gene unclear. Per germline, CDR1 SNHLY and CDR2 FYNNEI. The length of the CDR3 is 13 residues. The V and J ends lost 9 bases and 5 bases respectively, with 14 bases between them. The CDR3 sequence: CASIAGYHNEQFF. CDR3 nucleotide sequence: TGTGCCAGTATAGCTGGGTACCACAATGAGCAGTTCTTC.

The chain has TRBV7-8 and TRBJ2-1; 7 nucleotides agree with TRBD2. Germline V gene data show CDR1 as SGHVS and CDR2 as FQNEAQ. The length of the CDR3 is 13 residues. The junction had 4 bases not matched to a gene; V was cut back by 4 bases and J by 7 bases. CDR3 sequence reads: CASSSGGSNEQFF. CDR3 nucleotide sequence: TGTGCCAGCAGCTCCGGGGGGTCAAATGAGCAGTTCTTC. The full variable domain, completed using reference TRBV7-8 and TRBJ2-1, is GAGVSQSPRYKVAKRGQDVALRCDPISGHVSLFWYQQALGQGPEFLTYFQNEAQLDKSGLPSDRFFAERPEGSVSTLKIQRTQQEDSAVYLCASSSGGSNEQFFGPGTRLTVL.

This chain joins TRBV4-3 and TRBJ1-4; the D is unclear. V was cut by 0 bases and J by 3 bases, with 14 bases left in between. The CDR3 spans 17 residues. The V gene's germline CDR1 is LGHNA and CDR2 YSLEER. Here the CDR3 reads CASSQDPTGSSNEKLFF. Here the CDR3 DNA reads TGCGCCAGCAGCCAAGACCCTACCGGGTCTTCTAATGAAAAACTGTTTTTT.

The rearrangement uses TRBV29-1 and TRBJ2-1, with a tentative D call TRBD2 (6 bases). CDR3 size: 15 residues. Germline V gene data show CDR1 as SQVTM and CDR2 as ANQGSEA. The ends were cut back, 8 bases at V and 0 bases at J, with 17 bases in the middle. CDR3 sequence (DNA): TGCAGCTTCGGAAAGGAGGGCTTCTCCTACAATGAGCAGTTCTTC. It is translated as CSFGKEGFSYNEQFF.

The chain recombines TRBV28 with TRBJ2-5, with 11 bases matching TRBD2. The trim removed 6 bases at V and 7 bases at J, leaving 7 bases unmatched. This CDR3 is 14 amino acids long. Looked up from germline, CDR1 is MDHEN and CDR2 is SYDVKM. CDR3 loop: CASSQTSGIATQYF. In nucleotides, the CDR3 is TGTGCCAGCAGCCAGACTAGCGGGATTGCGACCCAGTACTTC.

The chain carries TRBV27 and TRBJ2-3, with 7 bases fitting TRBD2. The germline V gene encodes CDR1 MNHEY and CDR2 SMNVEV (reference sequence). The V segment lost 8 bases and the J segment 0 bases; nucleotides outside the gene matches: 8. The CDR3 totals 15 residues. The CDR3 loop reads CASLRSSGSTDTQYF. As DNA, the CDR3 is TGTGCCAGCCTTAGGAGTAGCGGGAGCACAGATACGCAGTATTTT.

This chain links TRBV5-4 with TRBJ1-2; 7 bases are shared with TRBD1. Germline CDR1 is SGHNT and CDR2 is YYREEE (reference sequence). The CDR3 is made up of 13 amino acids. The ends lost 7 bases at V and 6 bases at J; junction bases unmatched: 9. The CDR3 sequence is CASGRQGADGYTF. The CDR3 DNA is TGTGCCAGCGGCCGACAGGGCGCGGATGGCTACACCTTC.

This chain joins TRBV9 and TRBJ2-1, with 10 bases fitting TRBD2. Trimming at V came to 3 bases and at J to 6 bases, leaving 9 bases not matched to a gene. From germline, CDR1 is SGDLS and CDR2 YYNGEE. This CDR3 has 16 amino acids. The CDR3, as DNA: TGTGCCAGCAGCGCGACGACTAGCGGGTATGGCAATGAGCAGTTCTTC. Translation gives CASSATTSGYGNEQFF.

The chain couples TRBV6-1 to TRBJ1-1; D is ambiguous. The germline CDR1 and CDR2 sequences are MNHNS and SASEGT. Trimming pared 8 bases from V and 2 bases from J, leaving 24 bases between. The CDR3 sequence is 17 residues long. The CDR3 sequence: CASLDRVWSRTNTEAFF. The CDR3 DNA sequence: TGTGCCAGCTTGGATAGGGTATGGTCTCGGACCAACACTGAAGCTTTCTTT.

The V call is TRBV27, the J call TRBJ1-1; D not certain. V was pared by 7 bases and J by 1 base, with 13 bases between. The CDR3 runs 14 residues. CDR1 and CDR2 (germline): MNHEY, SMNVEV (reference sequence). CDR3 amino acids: CASKLTGTNTEAFF. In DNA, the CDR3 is TGTGCCAGCAAGCTCACGGGCACGAACACTGAAGCTTTCTTT.

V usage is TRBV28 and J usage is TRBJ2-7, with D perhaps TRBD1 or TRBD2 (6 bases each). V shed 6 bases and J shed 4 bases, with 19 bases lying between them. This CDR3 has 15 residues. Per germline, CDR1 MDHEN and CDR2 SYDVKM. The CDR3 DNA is TGTGCCAGCAGCCCCGAGGAGGGGGGTAGGTACGAGCAGTACTTC. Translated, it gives CASSPEEGGRYEQYF.